Listed below are T cell receptor beta chains from one sample, sequenced in a study of CD8 T cells in Susac syndrome. TCRdb used MiXCR to reprocess the immunoSEQ multiplex PCR reads, holding one entry per CDR3 protein. The table has more than 200,000 distinct CDR3 sequences, around 95% seen once. The sample was CD4+ T cells from PBMCs. These receptors originate from a human donor with multiple sclerosis. Each CDR3 is given with its conserved first and last residue. D genes are given only for firm matches. Clone sizes are given selectively: once, few, many, or a class where the clone is expanded.

V: TRBV5-4; size: .; J: TRBJ1-1; D: .; DNA: TGTGCCAGCAGCTACCAACGGGGAAGGAACACTGAAGCTTTCTTT; CDR3: CASSYQRGRNTEAFF
V: TRBV20-1; size: .; J: TRBJ1-6; D: TRBD1; DNA: TGCAGTGCTAACAGGGGCGATAATTCACCCCTCCACTTT; CDR3: CSANRGDNSPLHF
V: TRBV18; size: few; J: TRBJ1-1; D: TRBD1; DNA: TGTGCCAGCTCACCCAGGGGGGACACTGAAGCTTTCTTT; CDR3: CASSPRGDTEAFF
V: TRBV4-1; size: .; J: TRBJ2-1; D: .; DNA: TGCGCCAGCAGCCCGACAGGTGCCCCATACAATGAGCAGTTCTTC; CDR3: CASSPTGAPYNEQFF
V: TRBV20-1; size: .; J: TRBJ2-5; D: TRBD2; DNA: TGCAGTGCTAGAGACCCGACTAGCGCAGTAGAGACCCAGTACTTC; CDR3: CSARDPTSAVETQYF
V: TRBV27; size: .; J: TRBJ1-2; D: TRBD1; DNA: TGTGCCAGCAGTTTGGCCAGGGGGAACTATGGCTACACCTTC; CDR3: CASSLARGNYGYTF
V: TRBV25-1; size: .; J: TRBJ1-6; D: TRBD1; DNA: TGTGCCAGCAGTGAATTAGGGGACAGGGACGCACGTTCACCCCTCCACTTT; CDR3: CASSELGDRDARSPLHF
V: TRBV14; size: .; J: TRBJ2-3; D: .; DNA: TGTGCCAGCAGCCAAGGACAACCACGGGCCACCACAGATACGCAGTATTTT; CDR3: CASSQGQPRATTDTQYF
V: TRBV2; size: .; J: TRBJ2-1; D: .; DNA: TGTGCCAGCAGTGGAACTGAGAGCTACAATGAGCAGTTCTTC; CDR3: CASSGTESYNEQFF
V: TRBV27; size: .; J: TRBJ1-2; D: .; DNA: TGTGCCAGCAGCCATGAGGGCTATGGCTACACCTTC; CDR3: CASSHEGYGYTF
V: TRBV2; size: .; J: TRBJ1-5; D: .; DNA: TGTGCCAGCAGTGAATTTATAGGATTTCAGCCCCAGCATTTT; CDR3: CASSEFIGFQPQHF
V: TRBV7-7; size: .; J: TRBJ2-6; D: TRBD2; DNA: TGTGCTAGCAGCCCCCTAGCGGGAGGTGGGGCCAACGTCCTGACTTTC; CDR3: CASSPLAGGGANVLTF
V: TRBV12-3/TRBV12-4; size: .; J: TRBJ2-7; D: .; DNA: TGTGCCAGCAGTTTATCGAGAAAAACGGCCGAGCAGTACTTC; CDR3: CASSLSRKTAEQYF
V: TRBV11-2; size: .; J: TRBJ2-4; D: TRBD1; DNA: TGTGCCAGCAGCTCCTATTCAGGGGGCGCATCAGACAAAAACATTCAGTACTTC; CDR3: CASSSYSGGASDKNIQYF
V: TRBV7-9; size: once; J: TRBJ1-2; D: .; DNA: TGTGCCAGCAGCTTAGAAGGGGGAAGCAACTATGGCTACACCTTC; CDR3: CASSLEGGSNYGYTF
V: TRBV7-9; size: .; J: TRBJ2-3; D: .; DNA: TGTGCCAGCAGCTTATCTCCAGATACGCAGTATTTT; CDR3: CASSLSPDTQYF
V: TRBV7-2; size: few; J: TRBJ1-1; D: .; DNA: TGTGCCAGCAGCGCGCCAAGGTTGCCCACTGAAGCTTTCTTT; CDR3: CASSAPRLPTEAFF
V: TRBV5-1; size: once; J: TRBJ1-2; D: TRBD1; DNA: TGCGCCAGCAGCTCTGGGACAGGGGCTAACTATGGCTACACCTTC; CDR3: CASSSGTGANYGYTF
V: TRBV18; size: .; J: TRBJ1-1; D: .; DNA: TGTGCCAGCTCAAAGGGAGGGGACACTGAAGCTTTCTTT; CDR3: CASSKGGDTEAFF
V: TRBV3-1; size: .; J: TRBJ1-3; D: .; DNA: TGTGCCAGCAGCCAAGGGCCTGCCTCTGGAAACACCATATATTTT; CDR3: CASSQGPASGNTIYF
V: TRBV3-1; size: .; J: TRBJ2-1; D: TRBD2; DNA: TGTGCCAGCAGCCACCCCATAGCGGGAGCGGTTTCCAATGAGCAGTTCTTC; CDR3: CASSHPIAGAVSNEQFF
V: TRBV19; size: .; J: TRBJ1-4; D: TRBD1; DNA: TGTGCCACCGGGGGACAGGGACATGAAAAACTGTTTTTT; CDR3: CATGGQGHEKLFF
V: TRBV18; size: once; J: TRBJ1-6; D: .; DNA: TGTGCCAGCTCACCAGAGGGGCTCGGGTCACCCCTCCACTTT; CDR3: CASSPEGLGSPLHF
V: TRBV6-5; size: .; J: TRBJ1-3; D: TRBD1; DNA: TGTGCCAGCAGTTACTCCCGGGGACAGGGGCCTGGAAACACCATATATTTT; CDR3: CASSYSRGQGPGNTIYF
V: TRBV9; size: .; J: TRBJ2-3; D: .; DNA: TGTGCCAGCAGCGTAGCGGTCCGCGATACGCAGTATTTT; CDR3: CASSVAVRDTQYF
V: TRBV4-2; size: once; J: TRBJ2-3; D: .; DNA: TGTGCCAGCAGCCAAGACGGGGACTTTAACACAGATACGCAGTATTTT; CDR3: CASSQDGDFNTDTQYF
V: TRBV28; size: .; J: TRBJ2-1; D: TRBD2; DNA: TGTGCCAGTTTTAGAGTTAGCGGGGGGGCCAATGAGCAGTTCTTC; CDR3: CASFRVSGGANEQFF
V: TRBV12-3/TRBV12-4; size: .; J: TRBJ1-6; D: TRBD1; DNA: TGTGCCAGCAGTTTTGTCTCGGGGACAGCTTCACCCCTCCACTTT; CDR3: CASSFVSGTASPLHF
V: TRBV30; size: .; J: TRBJ1-4; D: .; DNA: TGTGCCTGGAGCGTATCCTGGACGACTAATGAAAAACTGTTTTTC; CDR3: CAWSVSWTTNEKLFF
V: TRBV19; size: .; J: TRBJ2-2; D: .; DNA: TGTGCCAGTAGTCAAAGGGACGGACCGTTAGCCGGGGAGCTGTTTTTT; CDR3: CASSQRDGPLAGELFF
V: TRBV11-3; size: .; J: TRBJ2-3; D: .; DNA: TGTGCCAGCTGGGGGAGGAGCGGTAGCACAGATACGCAGTATTTT; CDR3: CASWGRSGSTDTQYF
V: TRBV12-3/TRBV12-4; size: .; J: TRBJ2-7; D: .; DNA: TGTGCCAGCAGGACGGGGGGCGCAAGCTCCTACGAGCAGTACTTC; CDR3: CASRTGGASSYEQYF
V: TRBV6-6; size: .; J: TRBJ2-7; D: TRBD1; DNA: TGTGCCAGGCCTTCCACCGGGACAGGGGGCTACTACGAGCAGTACTTC; CDR3: CARPSTGTGGYYEQYF
V: TRBV27; size: .; J: TRBJ1-2; D: .; DNA: TGTGCCAGCAGTCCGCGATTGGGGAATGGCTACACCTTC; CDR3: CASSPRLGNGYTF
V: TRBV5-1; size: once; J: TRBJ1-2; D: .; DNA: TGCGCCAGCAGCTTAACCGGGACCCTCTATGGCTACACCTTC; CDR3: CASSLTGTLYGYTF
V: TRBV7-8; size: .; J: TRBJ2-3; D: TRBD2; DNA: TGTGCCAGCAGCTTAGTGGGAGCGGGAGGGCCAGATACGCAGTATTTT; CDR3: CASSLVGAGGPDTQYF
V: TRBV14; size: .; J: TRBJ1-5; D: .; DNA: TGTGCCAGCAGCCAAGGGGGGGCCAGCAATCAGCCCCAGCATTTT; CDR3: CASSQGGASNQPQHF
V: TRBV12-5; size: once; J: TRBJ2-4; D: TRBD2; DNA: TGTGCTAGTGGTTTGACCAGCGGGAGTATATGGATTCAGTACTTC; CDR3: CASGLTSGSIWIQYF
V: TRBV9; size: once; J: TRBJ2-6; D: TRBD1; DNA: TGTGCCAGCACCGAGTTTGGACAGGTTCGCTCTGGGGCCAACGTCCTGACTTTC; CDR3: CASTEFGQVRSGANVLTF
V: TRBV27; size: .; J: TRBJ2-2; D: TRBD2; DNA: TGTGCCAGCCGCCAGGGCGGGAGTTTTACCGGGGAGCTGTTTTTT; CDR3: CASRQGGSFTGELFF
V: TRBV28; size: .; J: TRBJ1-2; D: .; DNA: TGTGCCAGCCTTGGTGTGGGCTATGGCTACACCTTC; CDR3: CASLGVGYGYTF
V: TRBV13; size: once; J: TRBJ1-1; D: TRBD1; DNA: TGTGCCAGCAGCCGCTGGGGGACAGGGGCCTTCACTGAAGCTTTCTTT; CDR3: CASSRWGTGAFTEAFF
V: TRBV5-4; size: once; J: TRBJ1-2; D: TRBD1; DNA: TGTGCCAGCAGGCGAGAAATCGGGACAGGGAATTATGGCTACACCTTC; CDR3: CASRREIGTGNYGYTF
V: TRBV20-1; size: .; J: TRBJ2-5; D: TRBD2; DNA: TGCAGTGCTAACCCTTTAGCGGGAGGGATTGGGACCCAGTACTTC; CDR3: CSANPLAGGIGTQYF
V: TRBV14; size: .; J: TRBJ2-1; D: .; DNA: TGTGCCAGCAGCTCCCTCCGTACCTCCTACAATGAGCAGTTCTTC; CDR3: CASSSLRTSYNEQFF
V: TRBV14; size: .; J: TRBJ1-2; D: TRBD1; DNA: TGTGCCAGCAGCCGGGACAGCTATGGCTACACCTTC; CDR3: CASSRDSYGYTF
V: TRBV7-3; size: once; J: TRBJ1-2; D: TRBD1; DNA: TGTGCCAGCAGCTTAGATGGATCCGCCGGGACAGGGGGCGATTATGGCTACACCTTC; CDR3: CASSLDGSAGTGGDYGYTF
V: TRBV27; size: .; J: TRBJ2-1; D: TRBD2; DNA: TGTGCCAGCAGTTTATTTGGACTAGCGGGGGCCGCGTACAATGAGCAGTTCTTC; CDR3: CASSLFGLAGAAYNEQFF
V: TRBV4-2; size: .; J: TRBJ2-7; D: TRBD1; DNA: TGTGCCAGCAGCCAAGAACGACAGGGAAGCTCCTACGAGCAGTACTTC; CDR3: CASSQERQGSSYEQYF
V: TRBV29-1; size: .; J: TRBJ2-3; D: .; DNA: TGCAGCTCGGGGCAGAGAGATACGCAGTATTTT; CDR3: CSSGQRDTQYF
V: TRBV7-9; size: few; J: TRBJ1-4; D: .; DNA: TGTGCCAGCAGCTTTACAGCAACTAATGAAAAACTGTTTTTT; CDR3: CASSFTATNEKLFF
V: TRBV6-6; size: .; J: TRBJ1-2; D: TRBD1; DNA: TGTGCCAGCAGTTTCGGGACAGGGAACGGTGGCTACACCTTC; CDR3: CASSFGTGNGGYTF
V: TRBV29-1; size: .; J: TRBJ2-3; D: .; DNA: TGCAGTGCTAGGCCCACAGATACGCAGTATTTT; CDR3: CSARPTDTQYF
V: TRBV3-1; size: once; J: TRBJ2-1; D: TRBD1; DNA: TGTGCCAGCAGCGCTCTGGGGGAAAAACAGGGGACACAAATACACAATGAGCAGTTCTTC; CDR3: CASSALGEKQGTQIHNEQFF